This TCR beta chain came from a study of monozygotic twins with inflammatory bowel disease. Notes on the study in general: No repertoire similarity difference was seen between concordant and discordant twins; power was possibly limited.

Used for each TCR library was 3,000 to 3,500 ng of total RNA. The team made cDNA by running eight separate reactions for each sample. Each CDR3 protein gets one entry in TCRdb, which reprocessed the 5' RACE reads and gives no DNA. Its listing shows more than 300,000 distinct CDR3 sequences. Points on this clonotype: Its antigen is unidentified.

Germline values: CDR1 SEHNR, CDR2 FQNEAQ (reference sequence). This CDR3 has 14 residues. The chain combines TRBV7-9 with TRBJ2-2; the TCRdb call, TRBD1, lacks DNA for checking. The sample taken for sequencing was blood. The source of this sequence is a human donor with ulcerative colitis or Crohn's disease, or a healthy co-twin of an affected twin (not recorded which). The chain's CDR3 is CASSHGRTGGELFF.